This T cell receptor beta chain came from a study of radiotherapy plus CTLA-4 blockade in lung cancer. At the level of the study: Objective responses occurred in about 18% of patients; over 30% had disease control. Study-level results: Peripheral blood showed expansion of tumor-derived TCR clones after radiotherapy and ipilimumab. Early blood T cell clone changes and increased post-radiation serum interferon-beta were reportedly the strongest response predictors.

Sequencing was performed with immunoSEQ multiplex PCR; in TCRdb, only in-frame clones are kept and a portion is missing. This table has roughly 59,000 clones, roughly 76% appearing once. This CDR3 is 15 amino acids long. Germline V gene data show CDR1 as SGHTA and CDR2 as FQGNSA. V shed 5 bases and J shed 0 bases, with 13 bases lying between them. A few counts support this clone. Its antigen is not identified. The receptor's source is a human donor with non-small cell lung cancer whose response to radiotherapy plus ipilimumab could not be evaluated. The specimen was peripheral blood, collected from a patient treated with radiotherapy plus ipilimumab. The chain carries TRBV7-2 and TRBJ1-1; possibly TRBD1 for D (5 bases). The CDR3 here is CASSRNGGMNTEAFF. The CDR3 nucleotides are TGTGCCAGCAGCCGGAATGGGGGGATGAACACTGAAGCTTTCTTT.